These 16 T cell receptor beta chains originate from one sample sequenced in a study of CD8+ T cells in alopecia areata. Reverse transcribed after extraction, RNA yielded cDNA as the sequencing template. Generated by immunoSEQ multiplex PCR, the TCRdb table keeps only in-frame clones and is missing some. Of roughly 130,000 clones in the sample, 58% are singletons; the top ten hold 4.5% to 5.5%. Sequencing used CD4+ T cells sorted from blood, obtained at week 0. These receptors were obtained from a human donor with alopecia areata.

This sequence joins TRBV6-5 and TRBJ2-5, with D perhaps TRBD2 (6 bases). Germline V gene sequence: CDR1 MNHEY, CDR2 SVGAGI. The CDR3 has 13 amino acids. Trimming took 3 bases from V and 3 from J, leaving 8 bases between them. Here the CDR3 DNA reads TGTGCCAGCAGTTATCTAGCGAAAGAGACCCAGTACTTC. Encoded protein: CASSYLAKETQYF.

The CDR3 spells CASSREQEEGQPQHF. Here the CDR3 DNA reads TGTGCCAGCAGCCGGGAACAGGAGGAGGGTCAGCCCCAGCATTTT. The chain combines TRBV4-2 with TRBJ1-5, with a weak D call TRBD1 (5 bases). With 4 bases removed from V and 6 bases from J, the gap between germline ends came to 16 bases. This CDR3 is built from 15 residues. Germline values: CDR1 LGHNA, CDR2 YNFKEQ.

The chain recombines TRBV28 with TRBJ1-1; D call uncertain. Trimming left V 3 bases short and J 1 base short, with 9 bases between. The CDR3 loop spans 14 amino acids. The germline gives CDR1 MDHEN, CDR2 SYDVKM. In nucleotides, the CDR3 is TGTGCCAGCAGTTTTCGTCGGGCGAACACTGAAGCTTTCTTT. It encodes CASSFRRANTEAFF. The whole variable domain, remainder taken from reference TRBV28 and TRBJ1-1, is DVKVTQSSRYLVKRTGEKVFLECVQDMDHENMFWYRQDPGLGLRLIYFSYDVKMKEKGDIPEGYSVSREKKERFSLILESASTNQTSMYLCASSFRRANTEAFFGQGTRLTVV.

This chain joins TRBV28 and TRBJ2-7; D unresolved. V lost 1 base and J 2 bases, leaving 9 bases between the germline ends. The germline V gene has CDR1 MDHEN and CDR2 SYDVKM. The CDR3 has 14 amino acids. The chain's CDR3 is CASSLSLIPYEQYF. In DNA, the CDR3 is TGTGCCAGCAGTTTATCGCTCATTCCCTACGAGCAGTACTTC.

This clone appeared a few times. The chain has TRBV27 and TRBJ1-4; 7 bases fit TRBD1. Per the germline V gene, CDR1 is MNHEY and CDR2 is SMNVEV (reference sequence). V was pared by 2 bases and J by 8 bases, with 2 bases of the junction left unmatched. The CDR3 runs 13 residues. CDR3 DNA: TGTGCCAGCAGTTTACGGGACAGAGAAAAACTGTTTTTT. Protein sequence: CASSLRDREKLFF.

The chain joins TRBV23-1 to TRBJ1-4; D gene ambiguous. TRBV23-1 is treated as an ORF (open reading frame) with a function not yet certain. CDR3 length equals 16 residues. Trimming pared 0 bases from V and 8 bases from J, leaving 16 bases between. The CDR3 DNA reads TGCGCCAGCAGTCAATCTGTCCCGTTTAACGGGGAAAAACTGTTTTTT. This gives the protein CASSQSVPFNGEKLFF.

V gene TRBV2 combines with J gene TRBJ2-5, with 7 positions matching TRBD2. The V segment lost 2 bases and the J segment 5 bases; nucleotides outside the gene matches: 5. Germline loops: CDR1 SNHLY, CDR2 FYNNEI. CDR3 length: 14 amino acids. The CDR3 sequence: CASSERVSGETQYF. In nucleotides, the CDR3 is TGTGCCAGCAGTGAAAGGGTTAGCGGGGAGACCCAGTACTTC.

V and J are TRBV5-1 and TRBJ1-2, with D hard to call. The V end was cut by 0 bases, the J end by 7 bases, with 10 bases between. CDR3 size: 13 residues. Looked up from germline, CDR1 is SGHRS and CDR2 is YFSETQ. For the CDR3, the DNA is TGCGCCAGCAGCTTGGGGGCAGTGTCTGGCTACACCTTC. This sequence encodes CASSLGAVSGYTF. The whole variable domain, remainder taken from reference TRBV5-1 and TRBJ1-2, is KAGVTQTPRYLIKTRGQQVTLSCSPISGHRSVSWYQQTPGQGLQFLFEYFSETQRNKGNFPGRFSGRQFSNSRSEMNVSTLELGDSALYLCASSLGAVSGYTFGSGTRLTVV.

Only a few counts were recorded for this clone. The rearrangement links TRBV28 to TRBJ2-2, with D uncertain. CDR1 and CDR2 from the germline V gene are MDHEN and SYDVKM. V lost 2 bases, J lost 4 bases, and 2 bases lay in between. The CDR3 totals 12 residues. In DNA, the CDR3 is TGTGCCAGCAGTTTAGCCACCGGGGAGCTGTTTTTT. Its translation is CASSLATGELFF.

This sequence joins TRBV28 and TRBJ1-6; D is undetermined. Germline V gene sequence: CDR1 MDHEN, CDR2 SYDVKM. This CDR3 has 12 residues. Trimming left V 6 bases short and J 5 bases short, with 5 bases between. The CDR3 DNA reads TGTGCCAGCAGAGGTAATAATTCACCCCTCCACTTT. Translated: CASRGNNSPLHF.

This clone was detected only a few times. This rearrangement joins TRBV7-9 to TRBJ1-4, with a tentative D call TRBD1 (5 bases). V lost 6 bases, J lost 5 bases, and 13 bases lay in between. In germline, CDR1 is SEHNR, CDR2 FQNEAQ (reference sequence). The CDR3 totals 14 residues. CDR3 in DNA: TGTGCCAGCAGTTCAGGGTTATCGAATGAAAAACTGTTTTTT. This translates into CASSSGLSNEKLFF.

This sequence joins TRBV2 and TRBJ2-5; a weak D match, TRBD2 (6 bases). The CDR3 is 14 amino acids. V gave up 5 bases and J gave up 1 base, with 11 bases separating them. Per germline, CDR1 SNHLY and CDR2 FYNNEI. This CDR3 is CASSPRGGQETQYF. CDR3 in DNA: TGTGCCAGCAGTCCGAGGGGAGGCCAAGAGACCCAGTACTTC. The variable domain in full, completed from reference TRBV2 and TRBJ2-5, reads EPEVTQTPSHQVTQMGQEVILRCVPISNHLYFYWYRQILGQKVEFLVSFYNNEISEKSEIFDDQFSVERPDGSNFTLKIRSTKLEDSAMYFCASSPRGGQETQYFGPGTRLLVL.

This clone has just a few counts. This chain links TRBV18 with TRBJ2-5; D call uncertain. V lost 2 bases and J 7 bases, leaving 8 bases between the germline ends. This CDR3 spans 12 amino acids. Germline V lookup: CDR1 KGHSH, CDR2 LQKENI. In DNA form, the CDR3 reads TGTGCCAGCTCACCAGAGACGAGGACCCAGTACTTC. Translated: CASSPETRTQYF.

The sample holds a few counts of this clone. The CDR3 nucleotides read TGTGCCAGCAGCTTCCGTATAGCGGGAGGACCCCCGAGCACAGATACGCAGTATTTT. This gives the protein CASSFRIAGGPPSTDTQYF. The gene calls are TRBV7-8 and TRBJ2-3; 10 bases map to TRBD2. The CDR3 extends over 19 amino acids. V dropped 3 bases and J dropped 0; count of bases not matched to a gene: 12. Per germline, CDR1 SGHVS and CDR2 FQNEAQ.

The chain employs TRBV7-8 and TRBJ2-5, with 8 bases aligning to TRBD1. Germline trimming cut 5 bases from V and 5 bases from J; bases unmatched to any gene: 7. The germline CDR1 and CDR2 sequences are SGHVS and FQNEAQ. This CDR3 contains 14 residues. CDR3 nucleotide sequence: TGTGCCAGCAGCCGGACAGGGCCCGGGGAGACCCAGTACTTC. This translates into CASSRTGPGETQYF. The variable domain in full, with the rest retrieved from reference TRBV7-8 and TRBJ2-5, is GAGVSQSPRYKVAKRGQDVALRCDPISGHVSLFWYQQALGQGPEFLTYFQNEAQLDKSGLPSDRFFAERPEGSVSTLKIQRTQQEDSAVYLCASSRTGPGETQYFGPGTRLLVL.

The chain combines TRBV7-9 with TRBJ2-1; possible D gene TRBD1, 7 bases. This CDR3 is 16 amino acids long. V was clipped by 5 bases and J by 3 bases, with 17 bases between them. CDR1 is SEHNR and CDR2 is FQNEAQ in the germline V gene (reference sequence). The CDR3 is CASSRGAGQNYNEQFF. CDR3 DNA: TGTGCCAGCAGCCGAGGGGCGGGACAGAACTACAATGAGCAGTTCTTC.